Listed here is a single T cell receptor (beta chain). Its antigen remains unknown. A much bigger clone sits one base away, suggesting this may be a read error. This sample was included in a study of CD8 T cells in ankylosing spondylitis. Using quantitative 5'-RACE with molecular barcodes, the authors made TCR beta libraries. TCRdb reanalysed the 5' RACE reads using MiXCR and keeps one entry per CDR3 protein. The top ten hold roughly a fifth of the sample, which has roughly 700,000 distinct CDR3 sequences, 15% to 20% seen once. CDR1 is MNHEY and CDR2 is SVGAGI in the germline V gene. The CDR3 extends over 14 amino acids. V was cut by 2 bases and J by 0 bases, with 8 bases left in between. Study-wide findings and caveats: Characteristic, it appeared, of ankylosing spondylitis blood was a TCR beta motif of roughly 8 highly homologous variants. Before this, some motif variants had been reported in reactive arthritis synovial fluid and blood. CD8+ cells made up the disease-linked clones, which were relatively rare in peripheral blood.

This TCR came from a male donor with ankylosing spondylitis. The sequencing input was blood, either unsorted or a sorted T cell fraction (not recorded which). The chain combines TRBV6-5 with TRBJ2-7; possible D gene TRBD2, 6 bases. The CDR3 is CASSYGGFSYEQYF. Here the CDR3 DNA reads TGTGCCAGCAGTTACGGGGGGTTCTCCTACGAGCAGTACTTC.